What follows are 15 T cell receptor beta chains derived from one specimen sequenced in a study of blood T cell repertoires in COVID-19. Assay: immunoSEQ multiplex PCR; the TCRdb copy retains only in-frame clones and omits some. The data contain around 90,000 clones, 80% to 90% of them singletons. Sequenced material: peripheral blood. The source is a man aged 50 to 59 with COVID-19, enrolled during active disease.

This chain joins TRBV28 and TRBJ1-3; no reliable D call. The CDR3 extends over 15 amino acids. Germline V lookup: CDR1 MDHEN, CDR2 SYDVKM. Trimming pared 3 bases from V and 0 bases from J, leaving 9 bases between. CDR3 nucleotide sequence: TGTGCCAGCAGTTTGGGCGTAAGCTCTGGAAACACCATATATTTT. As protein: CASSLGVSSGNTIYF.

The V call is TRBV5-4, the J call TRBJ1-2, with D possibly matching TRBD1 (6 bases). Trimming removed 0 bases at V and 0 bases at J, with 9 bases between. The CDR3 loop spans 15 amino acids. Germline assignment: CDR1 SGHNT and CDR2 YYREEE (reference sequence). The CDR3 sequence is CASSLGTAPNYGYTF. The CDR3 DNA is TGTGCCAGCAGCTTGGGGACAGCTCCTAACTATGGCTACACCTTC.

This clone showed up just once. This rearrangement joins TRBV6-1 to TRBJ2-2, with no clear D. This CDR3 region has 14 residues. Germline CDR1 and CDR2: MNHNS and SASEGT. V lost 2 bases, J lost 8 bases, and 12 bases lay in between. As DNA, the CDR3 is TGTGCCAGCAGTGAATCGTTCGGGTTAGGGGAGCTGTTTTTT. Translating gives CASSESFGLGELFF.

The chain is built from TRBV7-8 and TRBJ1-5, with D possibly being TRBD1 (6 bases). The CDR3 is 16 amino acids. Germline lookup yields CDR1 SGHVS and CDR2 FQNEAQ. Trimming removed 4 bases from V and 2 bases from J, with 15 bases in between. The CDR3 here is CASSSHRAGGNQPQHF. The CDR3 DNA sequence: TGTGCCAGCAGCTCCCATCGGGCAGGGGGCAATCAGCCCCAGCATTTT.

V and J are TRBV5-1 and TRBJ1-2; 7 nucleotides align to TRBD1. V dropped 4 bases and J dropped 5; count of bases not matched to a gene: 5. The CDR3 sequence is 13 residues long. Germline loops: CDR1 SGHRS, CDR2 YFSETQ. The CDR3 sequence is CASSTGQYYGYTF. In DNA, the CDR3 is TGCGCCAGCAGCACGGGACAGTATTATGGCTACACCTTC.

The chain recombines TRBV6-6 with TRBJ1-1; the match to TRBD1 covers 7 bases. V shed 5 bases, J shed 0 bases, and the junction held 12 bases outside the gene matches. The V gene's germline CDR1 is MNHNY and CDR2 SVGAGI (reference sequence). This CDR3 spans 17 amino acids. CDR3 protein: CASSLRQGWNMNTEAFF. The CDR3 coding sequence is TGTGCCAGCAGTCTCCGACAGGGTTGGAACATGAACACTGAAGCTTTCTTT.

The CDR3 region is CACRGVRTGLNYGYTF. The CDR3 DNA reads TGTGCCTGCAGGGGGGTGCGGACCGGACTTAACTATGGCTACACCTTC. This chain uses TRBV19 with TRBJ1-2; 7 bases agree with TRBD1. The J segment lost 1 base and the V segment lost 11 bases, leaving 16 bases of the junction unmatched. Per germline, CDR1 LNHDA and CDR2 SQIVND (reference sequence). The CDR3 sequence is 16 residues long.

The chain employs TRBV19 and TRBJ1-1; no clear D. The CDR3 contains 13 residues. Trimming cost V 8 bases and J 7 bases, with 17 bases left between them. Germline V gene sequence: CDR1 LNHDA, CDR2 SQIVND (reference sequence). CDR3 protein: CASHKIPFFEAFF. CDR3 sequence (DNA): TGTGCCAGTCACAAAATCCCTTTTTTTGAAGCTTTCTTT.

The V call is TRBV2, the J call TRBJ2-1; 11 bases align to TRBD2. V dropped 4 bases and J dropped 4; count of bases not matched to a gene: 9. The germline V gene encodes CDR1 SNHLY and CDR2 FYNNEI. CDR3 size: 17 residues. Written as DNA, the CDR3 is TGTGCCAGCAGTGGATCCCCGAGGACTAGCGGGTACAATGAGCAGTTCTTC. Translating it yields CASSGSPRTSGYNEQFF.

V usage is TRBV4-3 and J usage is TRBJ1-4, with D unclear. The length of the CDR3 is 13 residues. Germline CDR1 LGHNA, CDR2 YSLEER. V was trimmed by 0 bases and J by 11 bases, leaving 10 bases between them. Here the CDR3 reads CASSQDDSKKLFF. DNA for the CDR3: TGCGCCAGCAGCCAAGATGACTCGAAGAAACTGTTTTTT.

This clone was observed once. The J gene is TRBJ2-5, the V gene TRBV19; no definite D call. The CDR3 runs 13 residues. CDR1 is LNHDA, CDR2 SQIVND, per germline (reference sequence). V was shortened by 6 bases and J by 5 bases, with 13 bases between the two germline ends. This CDR3 reads CASSPPLAETQYF. CDR3 DNA sequence: TGTGCCAGTAGCCCACCTCTCGCGGAGACCCAGTACTTC.

The rearrangement joins TRBV7-2 to TRBJ2-7; possible D gene TRBD1, 6 bases. Trimming took off 2 bases at V and 6 bases at J, with 11 bases between the two ends. In germline, CDR1 is SGHTA, CDR2 FQGNSA. The CDR3 is 13 amino acids. CDR3: CASSLPQGREQYF. In nucleotides, the CDR3 is TGTGCCAGCAGCTTACCACAGGGACGCGAGCAGTACTTC.

The chain joins TRBV6-5 to TRBJ1-2, with D hard to call. CDR1 and CDR2 (germline): MNHEY, SVGAGI. The V and J ends lost 6 bases and 5 bases respectively, with 13 bases between them. This CDR3 has 13 amino acids. The CDR3 protein is CASRETLTYGYTF. The CDR3 DNA reads TGTGCCAGCAGAGAGACATTAACTTATGGCTACACCTTC.

This chain joins TRBV21-1 and TRBJ1-1; the table's D call TRBD1 went unverified against the DNA. TRBV21-1 is tagged as a pseudogene. The CDR3 is 17 residues long. As DNA, the CDR3 is TGTGCCAGCAGCAAAGAAGGGACAGGTTGGGGAATTACTGAAGCTTTCTTT. Translation: CASSKEGTGWGITEAFF.

V and J are TRBV6-1 and TRBJ1-5, with D uncertain. Looked up from germline, CDR1 is MNHNS and CDR2 is SASEGT. Trimming took off 2 bases at V and 5 bases at J, with 7 bases between the two ends. This CDR3 contains 13 residues. CDR3 residues: CASSESSDQPQHF. The CDR3 nucleotides are TGTGCCAGCAGTGAATCCTCCGATCAGCCCCAGCATTTT.